This T cell receptor (beta chain) appears in the sequencing data of a study of T cell changes during pregnancy in multiple sclerosis. Clones were read by immunoSEQ multiplex PCR, and TCRdb kept only the in-frame ones, dropping some. The data show about 110,000 clones, about 90% seen once. V was trimmed by 1 base and J by 4 bases, leaving 18 bases between them. Germline V gene lookup returns CDR1 LNHDA and CDR2 SQIVND (reference sequence). The CDR3 runs 17 residues. The sequenced sample was peripheral blood, obtained after pregnancy. The sequence was obtained from a female donor with multiple sclerosis, enrolled in a pregnancy study. The chain employs TRBV19 and TRBJ2-3; unclear D gene. CDR3 nucleotide sequence: TGTGCCAGTAGTATAGCCATAATGTCGGGTGTCGCAGATACGCAGTATTTT. Amino acid sequence: CASSIAIMSGVADTQYF. Complete variable domain (other parts from reference TRBV19 and TRBJ2-3): DGGITQSPKYLFRKEGQNVTLSCEQNLNHDAMYWYRQDPGQGLRLIYYSQIVNDFQKGDIAEGYSVSREKKESFPLTVTSAQKNPTAFYLCASSIAIMSGVADTQYFGPGTRLTVL.